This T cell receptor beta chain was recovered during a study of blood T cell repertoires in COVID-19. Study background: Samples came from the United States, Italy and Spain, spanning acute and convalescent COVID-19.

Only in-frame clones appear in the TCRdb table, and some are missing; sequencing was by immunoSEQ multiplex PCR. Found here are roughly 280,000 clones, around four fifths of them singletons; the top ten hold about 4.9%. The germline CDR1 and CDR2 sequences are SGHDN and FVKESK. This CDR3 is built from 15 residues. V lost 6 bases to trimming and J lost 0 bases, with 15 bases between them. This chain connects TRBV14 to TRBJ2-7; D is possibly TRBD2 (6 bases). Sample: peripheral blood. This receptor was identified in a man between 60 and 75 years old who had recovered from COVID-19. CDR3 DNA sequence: TGTGCCAGCAGTTTAAGCGGACTACTCTCCTACGAGCAGTACTTC. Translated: CASSLSGLLSYEQYF. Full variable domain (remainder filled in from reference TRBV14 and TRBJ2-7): EAGVTQFPSHSVIEKGQTVTLRCDPISGHDNLYWYRRVMGKEIKFLLHFVKESKQDESGMPNNRFLAERTGGTYSTLKVQPAELEDSGVYFCASSLSGLLSYEQYFGPGTRLTVT.